These T cell receptor beta chains were read from a single sample in a study of Ad26.COV2.S vaccination and SARS-CoV-2 variants. Produced via immunoSEQ multiplex PCR; TCRdb's table is partial and in-frame only. The repertoire includes 300,000 to 400,000 clones, around 89% of them detected once, and under 6% sits in the top ten. This specimen consisted of peripheral blood, obtained in a trial of Ad26.COV2.S vaccine versus placebo. The receptors come from a person aged 18-65 years who received the Ad26.COV2.S COVID-19 vaccine or a placebo. The CDR3 runs from the conserved cysteine through the conserved F or W. Fields, in order: V gene, D gene, clone size, CDR3 protein. D genes are given only for firm matches. Clone sizes are given selectively: once, few, many, or a class where the clone is expanded.

>TRBV21-1|.|once
CASSKALNEQYF
>TRBV15|TRBD1|.
CATSRIGQGTETQYF
>TRBV7-2|.|.
CASSWDFYEQYF
>TRBV6-5|TRBD1|.
CASSSGTANTGELFF
>TRBV9|.|.
CASSYGGAIGEAFF
>TRBV19|.|.
CASRRESNEKLFF
>TRBV15|.|.
CATRAVGTGELFF
>TRBV19|TRBD2|.
CASSMGSGRTNTGELFF
>TRBV24-1|.|.
CATSEGSGTQNQPQHF
>TRBV5-1|TRBD1|few
CASSLQGASYEQYF
>TRBV14|.|.
CASSLRVAGSNEQFF
>TRBV6-1|.|.
CASSEATGGFGPQHF
>TRBV19|.|.
CASSIMGTDQPQHF
>TRBV5-4|.|.
CASSLPSQDHYGYTF
>TRBV7-2|.|.
CASSFTGTANLGYTF